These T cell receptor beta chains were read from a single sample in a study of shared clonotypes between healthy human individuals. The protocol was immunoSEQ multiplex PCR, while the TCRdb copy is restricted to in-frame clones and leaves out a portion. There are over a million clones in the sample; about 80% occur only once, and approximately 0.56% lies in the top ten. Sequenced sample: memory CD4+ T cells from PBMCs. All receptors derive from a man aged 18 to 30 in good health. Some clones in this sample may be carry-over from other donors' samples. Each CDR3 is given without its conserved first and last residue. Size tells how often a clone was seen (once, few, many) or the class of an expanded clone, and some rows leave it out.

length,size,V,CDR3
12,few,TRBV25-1,ASTGGLSTDTQY
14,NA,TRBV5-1,ASSRQGRLTYNEQF
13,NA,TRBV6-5,ASSSPGLGQETQY
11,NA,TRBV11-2,ASSFRGDQPQH
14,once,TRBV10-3,AISAGSGGSSYEQY
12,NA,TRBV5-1,ASSLSVAQDEQF
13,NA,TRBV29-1,SVERTGGAGETQY
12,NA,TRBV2,ASSGEQPTGELF
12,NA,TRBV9,ASSADPLGYGYT
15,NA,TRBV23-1,ASSQTASGRARDTQY
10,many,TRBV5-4,ASSSSSGTQY
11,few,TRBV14,ASSQFLQGEQF
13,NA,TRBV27,ASSFLSMGTDTQY
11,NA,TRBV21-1,ALPCWEVETQY
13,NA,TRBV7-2,ASSLVTGMNTEAF
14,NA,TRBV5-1,ASSSPWGRTNSPLH
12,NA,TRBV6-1,ASSESAGAMTQY
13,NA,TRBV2,ASSDEGLLGNTIY
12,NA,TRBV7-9,ASSSTGETGELF
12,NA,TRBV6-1,ASIVDRAAYEQY
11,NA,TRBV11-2,ASSLTGIYGYT
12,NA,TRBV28,ASSFGPTNEKLF
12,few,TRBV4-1,ASRLAQNTGELF
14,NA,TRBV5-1,ASSLSDRGIYNEQF
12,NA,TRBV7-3,ASSLMPGGIEQY
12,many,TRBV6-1,ASSKQGRDTEAF
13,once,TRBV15,ATSRDWANNQPQH
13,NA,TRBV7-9,ASSVGYQGAETQY
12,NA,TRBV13,ASSRDRAEETQY
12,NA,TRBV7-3,ASSLTTPADTQY
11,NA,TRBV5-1,ASSYGQGYGYT
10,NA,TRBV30,AWKGDAYEQY
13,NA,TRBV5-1,ASSYQLAGPYEQY
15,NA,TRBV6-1,ASSEVGGHRLNQPQH
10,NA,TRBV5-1,ASSSQDYEQY